The 15 T cell receptor beta chains below all came from one sample that was sequenced in a study of tumor-infiltrating lymphocytes in localized non-small cell lung cancer. The table came from immunoSEQ multiplex PCR; TCRdb's copy has only in-frame clones and leaves some out. The data contain about 15,000 clones, 69% of them singletons. Sample: lung tumor tissue. The receptor set was obtained from a human donor with non-small cell lung cancer.

The genes are TRBV29-1 and TRBJ2-5; D gene unclear. Germline values: CDR1 SQVTM, CDR2 ANQGSEA. The V gene lost 2 bases and the J gene lost 2 bases, with 9 bases spanning the gap. This CDR3 has 13 residues. The CDR3, as DNA: TGCAGCGTTGAAAAACCGTTTCAAGAGACCCAGTACTTC. It translates to CSVEKPFQETQYF.

This clone was seen a handful of times. The rearrangement uses TRBV30 and TRBJ2-3; D is uncertain. The V end lost 2 bases, the J end lost 6 bases, and 9 bases lay between the germline ends. Germline V gene data show CDR1 as GTSNPN and CDR2 as SVGIG (reference sequence). The CDR3 spans 12 residues. Here the CDR3 reads CAWSYGRDTQYF. The CDR3 nucleotides are TGTGCCTGGAGTTACGGGCGGGATACGCAGTATTTT.

CDR3 nucleotide sequence: TGTGCCAGCAGCCCTGGAGGTCGCGTTGACGGGACCCAGTACTTC. Protein product: CASSPGGRVDGTQYF. The genes are TRBV13 and TRBJ2-5; D may be TRBD2 (5 bases). This CDR3 is built from 15 residues. V was trimmed by 5 bases and J by 7 bases, leaving 20 bases between them. The germline CDR1 and CDR2 sequences are PRHDT and FYEKMQ (reference sequence).

The rearrangement uses TRBV6-6 and TRBJ2-1, with D possibly being TRBD1 or TRBD2 (6 bases each). V lost 8 bases to trimming and J lost 7 bases, with 12 bases between them. CDR3 length: 12 residues. Germline CDR1 MNHNY, CDR2 SVGAGI (reference sequence). CDR3 DNA: TGTGCCAGCGTAGGGGGGAGGAATGAGCAGTTCTTC. This translates into CASVGGRNEQFF.

V and J are TRBV6-1 and TRBJ2-3; the D call may be TRBD1 or TRBD2 (5 bases each). V lost 7 bases, J lost 3 bases, and 14 bases lay in between. There are 14 residues in the CDR3. Germline V gene data show CDR1 as MNHNS and CDR2 as SASEGT. The DNA for the CDR3 is TGTGCCAGCACTACCGGCAGGGAGACAGATACGCAGTATTTT. It specifies CASTTGRETDTQYF.

This sequence joins TRBV28 and TRBJ1-2; D is undetermined. Germline V gene data show CDR1 as MDHEN and CDR2 as SYDVKM. With 2 bases removed from V and 7 bases from J, the gap between germline ends came to 17 bases. The CDR3 length is 15 residues. The CDR3: CASSLGEIFIRGYTF. The CDR3 DNA is TGTGCCAGCAGTTTAGGGGAGATCTTCATTCGTGGCTACACCTTC.

This chain links TRBV14 with TRBJ1-5; the D is unclear. Trimming took off 4 bases at V and 3 bases at J, with 7 bases between the two ends. CDR3 size: 13 residues. From germline, CDR1 is SGHDN and CDR2 FVKESK. This CDR3 is CASSRDDNQPQHF. The CDR3 DNA reads as TGTGCCAGCAGCCGAGACGACAATCAGCCCCAGCATTTT. Filled out from reference TRBV14 and TRBJ1-5, the complete variable domain reads EAGVTQFPSHSVIEKGQTVTLRCDPISGHDNLYWYRRVMGKEIKFLLHFVKESKQDESGMPNNRFLAERTGGTYSTLKVQPAELEDSGVYFCASSRDDNQPQHFGDGTRLSIL.

J is TRBJ2-1 and V is TRBV29-1; D unclear. V shed 6 bases and J shed 6 bases, with 9 bases lying between them. CDR3 length equals 11 residues. The germline V gene has CDR1 SQVTM and CDR2 ANQGSEA. CDR3 in DNA: TGCAGCGTCCTCCGGGTCAATGAGCAGTTCTTC. It yields the protein CSVLRVNEQFF.

The chain joins TRBV5-1 to TRBJ2-1; D ambiguous. CDR1 and CDR2 from the germline V gene are SGHRS and YFSETQ. V was clipped by 4 bases and J by 5 bases, with 10 bases between them. This CDR3 region has 13 residues. CDR3 residues: CASSQYNNNEQFF. For the CDR3, the DNA is TGCGCCAGCAGCCAGTACAATAACAATGAGCAGTTCTTC. Variable domain in full (rest from reference TRBV5-1 and TRBJ2-1): KAGVTQTPRYLIKTRGQQVTLSCSPISGHRSVSWYQQTPGQGLQFLFEYFSETQRNKGNFPGRFSGRQFSNSRSEMNVSTLELGDSALYLCASSQYNNNEQFFGPGTRLTVL.

V is TRBV6-6 and J is TRBJ2-3; no clear D. The CDR3 contains 15 residues. Germline V gives CDR1 MNHNY, CDR2 SVGAGI (reference sequence). The V and J ends lost 7 bases and 2 bases respectively, with 16 bases between them. CDR3 protein: CASTYSAPVTDTQYF. The CDR3 DNA sequence: TGTGCCAGCACCTACAGCGCTCCTGTCACAGATACGCAGTATTTT.

The chain carries TRBV6-4 and TRBJ2-7; the D is unclear. V was cut by 3 bases and J by 0 bases, with 12 bases left in between. The CDR3 covers 15 residues. The germline CDR1 and CDR2 sequences are MRHNA and SNTAGT. The CDR3 nucleotides are TGTGCCAGCAGTGAAGGTCCGACGAGCTCCTACGAGCAGTACTTC. As protein: CASSEGPTSSYEQYF.

The rearrangement joins TRBV29-1 to TRBJ2-7, with TRBD2 identical over 10 bases. The CDR3 runs 13 residues. Per germline, CDR1 SQVTM and CDR2 ANQGSEA. Unmatched junction bases numbered 5, after V lost 4 bases and J lost 5 bases. The chain's CDR3 is CSVAGLAFDEQYF. The CDR3 DNA reads TGCAGCGTTGCGGGACTAGCGTTCGACGAGCAGTACTTC.

The chain employs TRBV6-5 and TRBJ1-2; 8 bases fit TRBD1. The CDR3 runs 16 residues. Germline V lookup: CDR1 MNHEY, CDR2 SVGAGI. V lost 2 bases to trimming and J lost 2 bases; unmatched junction nucleotides: 7. CDR3 coding DNA: TGTGCCAGCAGTTACCACCGGGACAGGCGGAACTATGGCTACACCTTC. Translating gives CASSYHRDRRNYGYTF.

The rearrangement uses TRBV19 and TRBJ2-7; 8 bases match TRBD1. The CDR3 extends over 15 amino acids. The junction had 12 bases not matched to a gene; V was cut back by 6 bases and J by 5 bases. Germline-derived CDR1 and CDR2 are LNHDA and SQIVND (reference sequence). The CDR3 sequence: CASSPTRTGSNEQYF. Written as DNA, the CDR3 is TGTGCCAGTAGCCCAACGCGGACAGGGAGCAACGAGCAGTACTTC.

V gene TRBV5-4 combines with J gene TRBJ1-2, with D uncertain. CDR3 length: 13 residues. V lost 0 bases, J lost 7 bases, and 10 bases lay in between. In germline, CDR1 is SGHNT, CDR2 YYREEE (reference sequence). The CDR3 region is CASSLGAVSGYTF. The CDR3 coding sequence is TGTGCCAGCAGCTTGGGGGCGGTGTCTGGCTACACCTTC.